This T cell receptor beta chain appears in the sequencing data of a study of blood T cell repertoires in COVID-19. Study in general: Italy, Spain and the United States were the sources of the convalescent and acute COVID-19 samples. PBMCs, B-cell-depleted T cells, or T cells provided the cDNA or gDNA that made up the material.

In the source study's methods: Amplification with reference gene primers provided the estimates of nucleated cell counts. The method was immunoSEQ multiplex PCR; TCRdb's version includes in-frame clones alone and lacks a portion of them. That table is the source of V, J and clone size, and D and trimming were worked out from the DNA. The profile covers some 240,000 clones, with 84% appearing a single time and 9.7% taken by the ten largest. This CDR3 contains 14 residues. Germline assignment: CDR1 SNHLY and CDR2 FYNNEI. With 2 bases removed from V and 11 bases from J, the gap between germline ends came to 13 bases.

V is TRBV2 and J is TRBJ1-6; no reliable D call. Sequencing was carried out using peripheral blood. The sequence derives from a middle-aged man with active or convalescent COVID-19. The CDR3 here is CASSETVSLPPLHF. DNA for the CDR3: TGTGCCAGCAGTGAAACGGTTTCGCTCCCACCCCTCCACTTT.